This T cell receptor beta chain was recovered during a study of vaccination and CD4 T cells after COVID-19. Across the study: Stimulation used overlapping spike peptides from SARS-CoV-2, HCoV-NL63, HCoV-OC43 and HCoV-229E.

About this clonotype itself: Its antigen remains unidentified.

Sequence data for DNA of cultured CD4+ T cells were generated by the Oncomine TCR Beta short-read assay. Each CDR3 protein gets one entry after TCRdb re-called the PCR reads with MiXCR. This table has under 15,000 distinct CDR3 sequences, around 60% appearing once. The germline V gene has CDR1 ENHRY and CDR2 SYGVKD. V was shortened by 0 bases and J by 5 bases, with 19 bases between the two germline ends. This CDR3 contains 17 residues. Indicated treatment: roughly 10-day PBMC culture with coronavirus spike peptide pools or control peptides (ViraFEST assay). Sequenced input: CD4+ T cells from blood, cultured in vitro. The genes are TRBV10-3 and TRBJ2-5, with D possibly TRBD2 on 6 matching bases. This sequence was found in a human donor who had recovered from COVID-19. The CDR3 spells CAISESRASENWETQYF. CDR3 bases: TGTGCCATCAGTGAGTCCAGGGCTAGCGAGAACTGGGAGACCCAGTACTTC.